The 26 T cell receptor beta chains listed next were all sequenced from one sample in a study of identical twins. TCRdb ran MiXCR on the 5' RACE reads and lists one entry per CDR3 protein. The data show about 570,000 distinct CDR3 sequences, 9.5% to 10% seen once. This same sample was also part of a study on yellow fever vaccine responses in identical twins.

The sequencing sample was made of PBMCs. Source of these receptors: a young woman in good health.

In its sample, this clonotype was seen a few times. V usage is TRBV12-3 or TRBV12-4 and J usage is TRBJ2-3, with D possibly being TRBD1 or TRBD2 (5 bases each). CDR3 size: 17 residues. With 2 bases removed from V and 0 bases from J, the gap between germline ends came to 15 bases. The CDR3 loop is CASSLRGRRTSTDTQYF. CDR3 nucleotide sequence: TGTGCCAGCAGTTTAAGGGGACGGAGGACTAGCACAGATACGCAGTATTTT.

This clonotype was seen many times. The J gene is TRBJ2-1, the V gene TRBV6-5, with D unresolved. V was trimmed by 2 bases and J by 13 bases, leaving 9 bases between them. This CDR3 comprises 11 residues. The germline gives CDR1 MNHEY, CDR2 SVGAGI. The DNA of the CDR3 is TGTGCCAGCAGTTACCTGCAGACACAGTTCTTC. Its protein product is CASSYLQTQFF.

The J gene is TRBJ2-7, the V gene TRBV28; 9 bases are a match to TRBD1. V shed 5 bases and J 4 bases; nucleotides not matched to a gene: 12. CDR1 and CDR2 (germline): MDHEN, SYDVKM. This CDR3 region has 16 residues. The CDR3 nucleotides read TGTGCCAGCAGTCAGCAACCGACAGGGGGAAAATACGAGCAGTACTTC. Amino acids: CASSQQPTGGKYEQYF.

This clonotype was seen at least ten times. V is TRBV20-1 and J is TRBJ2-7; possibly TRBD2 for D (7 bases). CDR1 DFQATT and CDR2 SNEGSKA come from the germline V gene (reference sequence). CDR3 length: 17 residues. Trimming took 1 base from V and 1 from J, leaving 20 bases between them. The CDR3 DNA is TGCAGTGCTAGAGGAGGCGCCGGGGGGCCGGAATCCTACGAGCAGTACTTC. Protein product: CSARGGAGGPESYEQYF.

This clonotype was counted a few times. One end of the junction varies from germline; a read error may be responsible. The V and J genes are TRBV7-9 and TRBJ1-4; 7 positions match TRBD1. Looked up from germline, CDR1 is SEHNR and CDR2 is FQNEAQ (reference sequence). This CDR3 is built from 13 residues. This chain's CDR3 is CASSSPGQPNCTF. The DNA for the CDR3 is TGTGCCAGCAGCTCACCGGGACAGCCTAACTGTACATTT. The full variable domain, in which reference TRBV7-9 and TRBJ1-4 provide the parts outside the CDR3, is DTGVSQNPRHKITKRGQNVTFRCDPISEHNRLYWYRQTLGQGPEFLTYFQNEAQLEKSRLLSDRFSAERPKGSFSTLEIQRTEQGDSAMYLCASSSPGQPNCTFGSGTQLSVL.

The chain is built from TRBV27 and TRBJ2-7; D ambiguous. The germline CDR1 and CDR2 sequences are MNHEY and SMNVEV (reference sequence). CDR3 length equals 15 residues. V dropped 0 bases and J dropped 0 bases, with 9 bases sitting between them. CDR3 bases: TGTGCCAGCAGTTTATCGGCCAGCAGCTCCTACGAGCAGTACTTC. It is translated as CASSLSASSSYEQYF.

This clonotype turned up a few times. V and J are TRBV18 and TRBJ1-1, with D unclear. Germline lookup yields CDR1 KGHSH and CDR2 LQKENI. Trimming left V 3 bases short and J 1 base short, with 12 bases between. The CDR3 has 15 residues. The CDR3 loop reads CASSPVGSENTEAFF. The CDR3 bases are TGTGCCAGCTCACCGGTGGGGTCCGAGAACACTGAAGCTTTCTTT.

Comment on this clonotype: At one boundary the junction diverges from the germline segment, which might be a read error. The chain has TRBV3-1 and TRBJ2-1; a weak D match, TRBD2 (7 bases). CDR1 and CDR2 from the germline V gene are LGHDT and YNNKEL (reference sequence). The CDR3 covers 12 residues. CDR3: CASSQERSAGAF. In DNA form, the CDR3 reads TGTGCCAGCAGCCAAGAGCGCTCTGCGGGGGCCTTC.

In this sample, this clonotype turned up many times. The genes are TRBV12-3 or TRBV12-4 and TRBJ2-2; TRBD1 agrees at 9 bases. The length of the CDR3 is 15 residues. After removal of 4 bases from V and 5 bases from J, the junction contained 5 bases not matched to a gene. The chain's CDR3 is CASSSGQGMTGELFF. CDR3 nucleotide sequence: TGTGCCAGCAGTTCGGGACAGGGAATGACCGGGGAGCTGTTTTTT.

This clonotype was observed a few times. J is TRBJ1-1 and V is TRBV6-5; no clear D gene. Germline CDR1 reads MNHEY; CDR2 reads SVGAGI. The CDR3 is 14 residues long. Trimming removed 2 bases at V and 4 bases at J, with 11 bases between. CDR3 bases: TGTGCCAGCAGTTACCCGAAACTGAGCACTGAAGCTTTCTTT. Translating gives CASSYPKLSTEAFF.

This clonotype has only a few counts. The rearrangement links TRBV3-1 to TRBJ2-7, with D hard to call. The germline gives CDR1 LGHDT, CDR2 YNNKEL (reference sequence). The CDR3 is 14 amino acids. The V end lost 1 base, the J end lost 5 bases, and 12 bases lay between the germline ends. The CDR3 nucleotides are TGTGCCAGCAGCCAAGTTCCGACATCCGACGAGCAGTACTTC. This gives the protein CASSQVPTSDEQYF.

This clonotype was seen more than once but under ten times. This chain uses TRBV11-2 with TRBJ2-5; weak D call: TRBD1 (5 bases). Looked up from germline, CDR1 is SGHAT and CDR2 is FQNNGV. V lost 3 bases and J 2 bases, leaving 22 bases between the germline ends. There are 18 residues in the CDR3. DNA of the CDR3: TGTGCCAGCAGCTTCTCACTTAGACAGATAGGGCCTCAAGAGACCCAGTACTTC. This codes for CASSFSLRQIGPQETQYF. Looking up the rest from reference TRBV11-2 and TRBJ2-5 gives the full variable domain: EAGVAQSPRYKIIEKRQSVAFWCNPISGHATLYWYQQILGQGPKLLIQFQNNGVVDDSQLPKDRFSAERLKGVDSTLKIQPAKLEDSAVYLCASSFSLRQIGPQETQYFGPGTRLLVL.

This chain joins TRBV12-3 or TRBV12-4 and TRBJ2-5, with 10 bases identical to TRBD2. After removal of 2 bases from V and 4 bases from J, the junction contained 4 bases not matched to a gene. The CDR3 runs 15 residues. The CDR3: CASSLSSGRRETQYF. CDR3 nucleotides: TGTGCCAGCAGTTTAAGTAGCGGGAGGCGAGAGACCCAGTACTTC.

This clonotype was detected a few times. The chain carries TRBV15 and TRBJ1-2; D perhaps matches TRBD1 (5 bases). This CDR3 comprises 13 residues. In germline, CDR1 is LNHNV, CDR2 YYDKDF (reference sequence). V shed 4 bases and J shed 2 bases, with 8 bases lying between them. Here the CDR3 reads CATSKAGNYGYTF. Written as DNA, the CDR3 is TGTGCCACCAGCAAAGCAGGGAACTATGGCTACACCTTC. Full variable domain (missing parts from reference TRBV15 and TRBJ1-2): DAMVIQNPRYQVTQFGKPVTLSCSQTLNHNVMYWYQQKSSQAPKLLFHYYDKDFNNEADTPDNFQSRRPNTSFCFLDIRSPGLGDTAMYLCATSKAGNYGYTFGSGTRLTVV.

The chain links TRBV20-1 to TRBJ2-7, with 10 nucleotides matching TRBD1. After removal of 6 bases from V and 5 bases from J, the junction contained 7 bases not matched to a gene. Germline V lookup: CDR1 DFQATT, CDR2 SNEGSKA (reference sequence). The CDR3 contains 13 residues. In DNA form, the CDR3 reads TGCAGTGCCCCGACAGGGGGCGCGGACGAGCAGTACTTC. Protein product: CSAPTGGADEQYF.

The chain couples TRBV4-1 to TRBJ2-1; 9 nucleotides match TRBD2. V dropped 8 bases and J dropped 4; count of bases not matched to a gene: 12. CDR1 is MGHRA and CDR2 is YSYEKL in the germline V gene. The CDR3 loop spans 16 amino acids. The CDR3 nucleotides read TGCGCCAGCCACCTGGGGCGGGAGGGCCCTTACAATGAGCAGTTCTTC. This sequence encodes CASHLGREGPYNEQFF.

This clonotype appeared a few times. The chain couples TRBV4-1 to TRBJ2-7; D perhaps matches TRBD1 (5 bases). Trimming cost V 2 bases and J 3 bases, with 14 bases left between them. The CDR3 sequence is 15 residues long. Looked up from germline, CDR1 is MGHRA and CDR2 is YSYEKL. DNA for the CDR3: TGCGCCAGCAGCCAAATTCAGGGTACACTCTACGAGCAGTACTTC. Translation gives CASSQIQGTLYEQYF.

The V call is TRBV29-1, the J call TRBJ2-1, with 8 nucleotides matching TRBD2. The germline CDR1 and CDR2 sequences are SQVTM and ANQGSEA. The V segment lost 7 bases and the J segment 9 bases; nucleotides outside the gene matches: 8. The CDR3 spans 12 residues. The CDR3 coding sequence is TGCAGCGCACGTCGGGGGGGGACTGAGCAGTTCTTC. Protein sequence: CSARRGGTEQFF.

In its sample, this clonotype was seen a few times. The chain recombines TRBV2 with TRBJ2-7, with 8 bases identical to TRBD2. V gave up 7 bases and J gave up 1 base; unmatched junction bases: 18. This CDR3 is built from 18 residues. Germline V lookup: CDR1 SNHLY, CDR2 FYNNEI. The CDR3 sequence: CASIPLRAGGPTSYEQYF. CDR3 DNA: TGTGCCAGCATACCGTTGCGGGCGGGAGGTCCGACATCCTACGAGCAGTACTTC.

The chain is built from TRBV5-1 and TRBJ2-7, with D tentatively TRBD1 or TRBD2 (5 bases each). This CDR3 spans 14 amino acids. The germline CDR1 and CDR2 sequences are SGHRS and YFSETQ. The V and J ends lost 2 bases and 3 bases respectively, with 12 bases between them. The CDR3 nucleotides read TGCGCCAGCAGCTTCAGGGTCGGGAACTACGAGCAGTACTTC. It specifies CASSFRVGNYEQYF.

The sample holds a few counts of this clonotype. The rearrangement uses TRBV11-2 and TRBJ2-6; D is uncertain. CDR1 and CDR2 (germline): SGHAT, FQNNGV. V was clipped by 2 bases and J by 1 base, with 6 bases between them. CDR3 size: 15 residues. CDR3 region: CASSLFPSGANVLTF. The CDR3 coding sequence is TGTGCCAGCAGCTTATTCCCATCTGGGGCCAACGTCCTGACTTTC.

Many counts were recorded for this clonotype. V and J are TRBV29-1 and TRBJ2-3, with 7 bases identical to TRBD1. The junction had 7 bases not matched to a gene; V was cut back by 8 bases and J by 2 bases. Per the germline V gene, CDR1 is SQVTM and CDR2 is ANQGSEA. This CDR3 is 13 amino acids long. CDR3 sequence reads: CSSTGQPTDTQYF. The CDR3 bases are TGCAGCTCGACGGGACAGCCCACAGATACGCAGTATTTT.

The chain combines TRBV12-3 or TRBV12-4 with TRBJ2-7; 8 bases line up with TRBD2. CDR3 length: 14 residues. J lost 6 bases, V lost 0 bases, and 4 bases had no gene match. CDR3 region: CASSLAGTRSEQYF. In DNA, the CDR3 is TGTGCCAGCAGTTTAGCGGGGACTAGGAGCGAGCAGTACTTC.

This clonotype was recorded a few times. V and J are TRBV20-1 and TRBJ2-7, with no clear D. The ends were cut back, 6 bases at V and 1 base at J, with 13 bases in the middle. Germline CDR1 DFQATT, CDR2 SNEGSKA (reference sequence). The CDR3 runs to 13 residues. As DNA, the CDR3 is TGCAGTGCCAGGCCGGGCAATTCCTACGAGCAGTACTTC. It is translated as CSARPGNSYEQYF.

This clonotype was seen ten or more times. DNA of the CDR3: TGTGCCAGCAGTTTTCGGACCGGGGAGCTGTTTTTT. Protein sequence: CASSFRTGELFF. The rearrangement joins TRBV27 to TRBJ2-2; D gene ambiguous. With 3 bases removed from V and 5 bases from J, the gap between germline ends came to 4 bases. The CDR3 is 12 residues long. In germline, CDR1 is MNHEY, CDR2 SMNVEV (reference sequence).

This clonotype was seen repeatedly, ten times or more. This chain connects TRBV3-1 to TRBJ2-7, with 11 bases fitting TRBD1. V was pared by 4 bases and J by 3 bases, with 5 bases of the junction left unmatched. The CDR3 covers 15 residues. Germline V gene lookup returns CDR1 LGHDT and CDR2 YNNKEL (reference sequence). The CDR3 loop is CASSRDRGTGYEQYF. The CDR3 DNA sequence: TGTGCCAGCAGCCGGGACAGGGGGACGGGCTACGAGCAGTACTTC.